One sample yielded the 4 T cell receptor beta chains listed below, sequenced in a study of metastatic and nonmetastatic thyroid tumors (dated by TCRdb to the early 2020s). Library generation was performed with PCR. This sample was sequenced with an Illumina HiSeq 4000. TCRdb applied fastp at Q25 and MiXCR to the public reads, then kept only in-frame beta chains. For this sample the table gives 4,000 to 5,000 clones, of which around a sixth were detected only once. Around 15% of the sample is held by the ten biggest clonotypes. No patient had received any treatment before thyroid surgery. The sequenced sample was adjacent normal tissue. The receptors were gathered from a female donor with papillary thyroid cancer or a benign thyroid nodule (not recorded which). Some clones in this sample may be carry-over from other donors' samples.

By sample share, this clone is medium-sized. This CDR3 reads CASSFSGNEQFF. DNA for the CDR3: TGTGCCAGCAGCTTTAGCGGCAATGAGCAGTTCTTC. The J gene is TRBJ2-1, the V gene TRBV7-3, with D tentatively TRBD2 (6 bases). V lost 3 bases and J lost 6, with 6 bases in between. CDR1 and CDR2 from the germline V gene are SGHTA and FQGTGA. CDR3 length: 12 residues. Filled out from reference TRBV7-3 and TRBJ2-1, the complete variable domain reads GAGVSQTPSNKVTEKGKYVELRCDPISGHTALYWYRQSLGQGPEFLIYFQGTGAADDSGLPNDRFFAVRPEGSVSTLKIQRTERGDSAVYLCASSFSGNEQFFGPGTRLTVL.

In its sample, this clone was seen a few times. V usage is TRBV19 and J usage is TRBJ2-7; 10 nucleotides line up with TRBD2. This CDR3 region has 15 residues. The V and J ends lost 5 bases and 6 bases, in that order; junction bases with no gene match: 10. Germline loops: CDR1 LNHDA, CDR2 SQIVND (reference sequence). The CDR3 DNA reads as TGTGCCAGTAGTGCAACTAGCGGGGTCTCTACCGAGCAGTACTTC. As protein: CASSATSGVSTEQYF.

This clone was counted at least ten times. The chain employs TRBV18 and TRBJ2-1; D is unresolved. V was cut by 3 bases and J by 0 bases, with 6 bases left in between. CDR1 is KGHSH and CDR2 is LQKENI in the germline V gene. This CDR3 contains 14 residues. CDR3 residues: CASSPDLSYNEQFF. The CDR3 nucleotides are TGTGCCAGCTCACCGGACCTCTCCTACAATGAGCAGTTCTTC.

This clone was detected only a few times. V and J are TRBV2 and TRBJ2-7; 9 nucleotides agree with TRBD1. The CDR3 covers 15 residues. V trimming: 6 bases; J trimming: 3 bases; junction bases outside the gene matches: 9. Germline V gene lookup returns CDR1 SNHLY and CDR2 FYNNEI. CDR3 sequence: CASRFPGQGIYEQYF. The CDR3 nucleotides are TGTGCCAGCAGATTCCCGGGACAGGGAATCTACGAGCAGTACTTC.